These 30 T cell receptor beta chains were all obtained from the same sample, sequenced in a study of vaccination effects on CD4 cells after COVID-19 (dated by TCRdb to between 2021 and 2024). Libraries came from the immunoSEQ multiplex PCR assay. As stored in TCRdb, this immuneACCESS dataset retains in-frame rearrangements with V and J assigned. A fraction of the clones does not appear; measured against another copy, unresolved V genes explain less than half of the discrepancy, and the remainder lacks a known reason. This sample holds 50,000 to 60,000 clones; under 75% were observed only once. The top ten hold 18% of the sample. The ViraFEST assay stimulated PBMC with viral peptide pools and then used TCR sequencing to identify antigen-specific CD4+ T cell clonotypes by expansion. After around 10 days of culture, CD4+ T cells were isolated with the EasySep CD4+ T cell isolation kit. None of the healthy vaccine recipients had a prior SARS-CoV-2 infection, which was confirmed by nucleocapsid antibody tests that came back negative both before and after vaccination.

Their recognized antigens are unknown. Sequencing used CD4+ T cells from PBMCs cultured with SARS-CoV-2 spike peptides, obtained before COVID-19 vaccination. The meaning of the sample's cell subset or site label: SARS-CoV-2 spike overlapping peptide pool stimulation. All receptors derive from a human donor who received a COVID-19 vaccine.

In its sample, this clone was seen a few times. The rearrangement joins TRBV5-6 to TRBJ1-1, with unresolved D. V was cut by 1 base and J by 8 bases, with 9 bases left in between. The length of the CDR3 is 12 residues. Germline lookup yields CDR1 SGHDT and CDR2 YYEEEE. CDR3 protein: CASSLRTVEAFF. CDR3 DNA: TGTGCCAGCAGCTTGCGGACTGTCGAAGCTTTCTTT.

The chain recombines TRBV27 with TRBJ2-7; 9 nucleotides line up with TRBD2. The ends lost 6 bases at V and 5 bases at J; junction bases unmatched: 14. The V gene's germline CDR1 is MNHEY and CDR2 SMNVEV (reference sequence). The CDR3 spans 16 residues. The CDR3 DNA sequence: TGTGCCAGCAGCCCCCTCCGGACTAGCGTGCCCAACGAGCAGTACTTC. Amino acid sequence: CASSPLRTSVPNEQYF.

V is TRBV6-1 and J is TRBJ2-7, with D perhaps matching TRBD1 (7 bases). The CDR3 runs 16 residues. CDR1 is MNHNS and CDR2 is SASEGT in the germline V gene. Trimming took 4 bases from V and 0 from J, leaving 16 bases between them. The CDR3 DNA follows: TGTGCCAGCAGTGTGACTCAGGGGGGCTTCTCCTACGAGCAGTACTTC. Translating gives CASSVTQGGFSYEQYF.

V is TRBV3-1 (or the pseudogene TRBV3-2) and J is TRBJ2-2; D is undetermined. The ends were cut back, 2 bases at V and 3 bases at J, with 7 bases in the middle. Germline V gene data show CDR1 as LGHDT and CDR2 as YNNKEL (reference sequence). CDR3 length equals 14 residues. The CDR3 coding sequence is TGTGCCAGCAGCCAACGGCGCCACACCGGGGAGCTGTTTTTT. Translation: CASSQRRHTGELFF.

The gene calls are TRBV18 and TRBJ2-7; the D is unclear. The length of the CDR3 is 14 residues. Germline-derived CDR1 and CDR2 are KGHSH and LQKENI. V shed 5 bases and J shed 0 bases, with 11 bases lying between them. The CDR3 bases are TGTGCCAGCTCAGCGGTTAACCCCTCCTACGAGCAGTACTTC. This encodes CASSAVNPSYEQYF.

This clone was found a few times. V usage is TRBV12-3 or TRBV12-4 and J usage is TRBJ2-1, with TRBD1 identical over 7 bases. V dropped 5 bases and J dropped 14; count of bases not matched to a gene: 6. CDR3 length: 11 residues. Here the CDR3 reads CASSRGQDKFF. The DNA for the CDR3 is TGTGCCAGCAGTCGAGGACAGGACAAGTTCTTC.

CDR3 DNA: TGTGCCAGCAGCCCTTACTATAATTCACCCCTCCACTTT. It is translated as CASSPYYNSPLHF. The chain combines TRBV7-9 with TRBJ1-6; D ambiguous. CDR1 is SEHNR, CDR2 FQNEAQ, per germline (reference sequence). CDR3 length: 13 residues. V was cut by 5 bases and J by 3 bases, with 5 bases left in between.

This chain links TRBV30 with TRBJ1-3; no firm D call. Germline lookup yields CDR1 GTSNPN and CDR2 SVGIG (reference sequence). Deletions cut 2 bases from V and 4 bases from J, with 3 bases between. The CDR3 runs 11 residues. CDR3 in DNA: TGTGCCTGGAGTATGGGAAACACCATATATTTT. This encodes CAWSMGNTIYF.

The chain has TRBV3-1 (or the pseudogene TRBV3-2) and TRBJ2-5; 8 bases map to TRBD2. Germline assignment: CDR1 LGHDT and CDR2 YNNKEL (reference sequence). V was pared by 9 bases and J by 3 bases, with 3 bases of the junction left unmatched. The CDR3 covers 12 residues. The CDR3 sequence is CASHSGKETQYF. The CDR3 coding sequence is TGTGCCAGTCATAGCGGGAAAGAGACCCAGTACTTC.

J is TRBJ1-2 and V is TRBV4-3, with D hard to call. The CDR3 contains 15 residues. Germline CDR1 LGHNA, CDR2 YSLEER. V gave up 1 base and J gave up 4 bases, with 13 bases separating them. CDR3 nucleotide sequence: TGCGCCAGCAGCCAAGTTTTGCAGGACGGCTATGGCTACACCTTC. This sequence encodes CASSQVLQDGYGYTF.

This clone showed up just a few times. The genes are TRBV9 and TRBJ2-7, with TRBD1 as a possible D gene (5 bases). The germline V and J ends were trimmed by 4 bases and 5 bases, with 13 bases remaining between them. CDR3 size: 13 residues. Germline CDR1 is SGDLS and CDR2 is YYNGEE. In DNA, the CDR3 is TGTGCCAGCAGCCCAGGGTGGGGAAACGAGCAGTACTTC. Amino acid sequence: CASSPGWGNEQYF. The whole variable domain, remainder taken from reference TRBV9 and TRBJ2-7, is DSGVTQTPKHLITATGQRVTLRCSPRSGDLSVYWYQQSLDQGLQFLIQYYNGEERAKGNILERFSAQQFPDLHSELNLSSLELGDSALYFCASSPGWGNEQYFGPGTRLTVT.

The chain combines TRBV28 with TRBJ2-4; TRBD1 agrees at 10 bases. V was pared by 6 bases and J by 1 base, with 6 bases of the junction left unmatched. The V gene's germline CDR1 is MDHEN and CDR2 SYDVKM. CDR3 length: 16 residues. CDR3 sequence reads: CASRPGTGVAKNIQYF. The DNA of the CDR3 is TGTGCCAGCAGGCCAGGGACAGGGGTGGCCAAAAACATTCAGTACTTC.

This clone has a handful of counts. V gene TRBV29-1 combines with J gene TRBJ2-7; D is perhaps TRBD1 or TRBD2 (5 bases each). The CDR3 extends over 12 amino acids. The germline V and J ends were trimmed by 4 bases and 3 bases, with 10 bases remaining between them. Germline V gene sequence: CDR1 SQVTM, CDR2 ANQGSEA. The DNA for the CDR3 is TGCAGCGTTGGGGGGACGTACTACGAGCAGTACTTC. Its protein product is CSVGGTYYEQYF.

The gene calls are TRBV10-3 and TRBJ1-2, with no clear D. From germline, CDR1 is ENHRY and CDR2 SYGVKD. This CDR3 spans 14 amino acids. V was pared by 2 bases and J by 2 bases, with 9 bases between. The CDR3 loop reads CAISEEGANYGYTF. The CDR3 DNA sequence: TGTGCCATCAGTGAGGAGGGAGCCAACTATGGCTACACCTTC.

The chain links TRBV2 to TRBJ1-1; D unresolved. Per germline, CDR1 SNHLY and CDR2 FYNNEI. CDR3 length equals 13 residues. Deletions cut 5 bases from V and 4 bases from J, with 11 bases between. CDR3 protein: CASSRVLGTEAFF. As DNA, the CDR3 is TGTGCCAGCAGTAGGGTCCTGGGCACTGAAGCTTTCTTT.

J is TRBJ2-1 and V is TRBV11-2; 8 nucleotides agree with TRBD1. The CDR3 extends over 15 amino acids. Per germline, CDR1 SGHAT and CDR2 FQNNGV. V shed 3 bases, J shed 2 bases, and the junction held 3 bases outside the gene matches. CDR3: CASSLGDRTYNEQFF. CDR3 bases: TGTGCCAGCAGCTTGGGGGACAGGACCTACAATGAGCAGTTCTTC. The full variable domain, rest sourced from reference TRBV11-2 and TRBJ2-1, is EAGVAQSPRYKIIEKRQSVAFWCNPISGHATLYWYQQILGQGPKLLIQFQNNGVVDDSQLPKDRFSAERLKGVDSTLKIQPAKLEDSAVYLCASSLGDRTYNEQFFGPGTRLTVL.

CDR3 nucleotide sequence: TGTGCCAGCAGCCCACATCAGGACTCGGGGAGGTACGAGCAGTACTTC. Its translation is CASSPHQDSGRYEQYF. The genes are TRBV5-4 and TRBJ2-7; tentative D call: TRBD2 (6 bases). The CDR3 length is 16 residues. Germline V gene sequence: CDR1 SGHNT, CDR2 YYREEE (reference sequence). Trimming pared 4 bases from V and 4 bases from J, leaving 21 bases between.

The CDR3, as DNA: TGTGCCAGCAGTTGGGCAGATGAAGAGACCCAGTACTTC. It specifies CASSWADEETQYF. The chain employs TRBV12-3 or TRBV12-4 and TRBJ2-5; D gene unclear. Trimming shortened V by 4 bases and J by 3 bases, and 9 bases separated the two germline ends. The CDR3 is 13 amino acids.

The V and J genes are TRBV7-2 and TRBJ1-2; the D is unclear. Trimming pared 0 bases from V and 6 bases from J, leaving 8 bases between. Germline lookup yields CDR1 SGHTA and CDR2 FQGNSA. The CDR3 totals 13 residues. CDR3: CASSLAGIDGYTF. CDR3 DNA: TGTGCCAGCAGCTTAGCAGGGATAGATGGCTACACCTTC.

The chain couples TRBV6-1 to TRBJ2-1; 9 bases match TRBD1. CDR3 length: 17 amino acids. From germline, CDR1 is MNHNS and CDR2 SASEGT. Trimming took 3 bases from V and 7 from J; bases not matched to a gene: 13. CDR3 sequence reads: CASSESRDRVTRNEQFF. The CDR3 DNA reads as TGTGCCAGCAGTGAGTCCCGGGACAGGGTTACTCGTAATGAGCAGTTCTTC.

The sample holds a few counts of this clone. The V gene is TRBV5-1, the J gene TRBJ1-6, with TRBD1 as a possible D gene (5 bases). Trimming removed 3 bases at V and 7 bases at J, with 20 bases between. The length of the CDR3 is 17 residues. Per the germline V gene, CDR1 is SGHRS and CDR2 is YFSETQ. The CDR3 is CASSSLGGSFGNSPLHF. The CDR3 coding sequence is TGCGCCAGCAGCTCCCTCGGGGGATCCTTCGGAAATTCACCCCTCCACTTT.

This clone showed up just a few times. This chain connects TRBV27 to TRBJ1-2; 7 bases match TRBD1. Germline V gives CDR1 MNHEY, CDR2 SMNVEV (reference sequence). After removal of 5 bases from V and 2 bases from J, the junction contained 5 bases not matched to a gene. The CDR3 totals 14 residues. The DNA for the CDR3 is TGTGCCAGCAGTGCCTCGACAGGGAACTATGGCTACACCTTC. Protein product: CASSASTGNYGYTF.

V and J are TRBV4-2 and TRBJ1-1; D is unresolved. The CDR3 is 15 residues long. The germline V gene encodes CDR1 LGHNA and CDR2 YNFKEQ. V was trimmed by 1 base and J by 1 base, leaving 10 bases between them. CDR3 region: CASSQAWQGNTEAFF. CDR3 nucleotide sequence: TGTGCCAGCAGCCAAGCGTGGCAAGGGAACACTGAAGCTTTCTTT.

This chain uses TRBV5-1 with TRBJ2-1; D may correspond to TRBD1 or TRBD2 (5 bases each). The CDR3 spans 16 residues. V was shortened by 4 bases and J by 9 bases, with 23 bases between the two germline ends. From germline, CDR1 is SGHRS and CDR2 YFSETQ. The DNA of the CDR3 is TGCGCCAGCAGCATAGGGACGGGTGAGGGCCGAGCTGAGCAGTTCTTC. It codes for CASSIGTGEGRAEQFF.

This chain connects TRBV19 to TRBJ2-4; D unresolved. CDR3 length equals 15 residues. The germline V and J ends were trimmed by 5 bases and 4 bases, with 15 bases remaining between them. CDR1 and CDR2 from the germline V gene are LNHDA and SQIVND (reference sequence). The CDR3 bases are TGTGCCAGTAGTGCCGATGGGGTACCAAAAAACATTCAGTACTTC. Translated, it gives CASSADGVPKNIQYF.

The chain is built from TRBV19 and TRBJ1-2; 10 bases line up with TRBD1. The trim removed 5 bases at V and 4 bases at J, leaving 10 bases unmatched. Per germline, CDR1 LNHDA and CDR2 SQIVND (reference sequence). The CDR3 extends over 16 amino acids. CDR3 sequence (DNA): TGTGCCAGTAGTTTAACCGGGACAGGGGAGCCCTATGGCTACACCTTC. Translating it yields CASSLTGTGEPYGYTF.

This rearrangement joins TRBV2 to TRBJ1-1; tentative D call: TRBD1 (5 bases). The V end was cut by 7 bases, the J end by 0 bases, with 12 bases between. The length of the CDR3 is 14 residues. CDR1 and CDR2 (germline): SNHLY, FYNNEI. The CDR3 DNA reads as TGTGCCAGCACCTTGGGACGGATGAACACTGAAGCTTTCTTT. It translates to CASTLGRMNTEAFF. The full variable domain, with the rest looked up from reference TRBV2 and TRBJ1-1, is EPEVTQTPSHQVTQMGQEVILRCVPISNHLYFYWYRQILGQKVEFLVSFYNNEISEKSEIFDDQFSVERPDGSNFTLKIRSTKLEDSAMYFCASTLGRMNTEAFFGQGTRLTVV.

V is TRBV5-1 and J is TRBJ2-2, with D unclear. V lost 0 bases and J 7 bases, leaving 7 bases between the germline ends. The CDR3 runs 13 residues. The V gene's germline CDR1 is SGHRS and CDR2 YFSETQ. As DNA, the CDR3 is TGCGCCAGCAGCTTGGTCCCAGTCGGGGAGCTGTTTTTT. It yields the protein CASSLVPVGELFF.

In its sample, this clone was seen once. This CDR3 is CAISPGQGLTTGELFF. In DNA, the CDR3 is TGTGCCATCAGTCCGGGACAGGGGCTAACCACCGGGGAGCTGTTTTTT. This rearrangement joins TRBV10-3 to TRBJ2-2; TRBD1 aligns across 10 bases. The CDR3 covers 16 residues. V was pared by 5 bases and J by 4 bases, with 7 bases of the junction left unmatched. Germline CDR1 and CDR2: ENHRY and SYGVKD.

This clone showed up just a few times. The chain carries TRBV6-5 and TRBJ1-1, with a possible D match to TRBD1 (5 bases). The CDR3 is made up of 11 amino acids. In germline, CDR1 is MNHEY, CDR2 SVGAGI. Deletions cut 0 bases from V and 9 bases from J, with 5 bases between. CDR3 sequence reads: CASSYSGQAFF. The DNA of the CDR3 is TGTGCCAGCAGTTACTCGGGGCAAGCTTTCTTT.